The sequence of this T cell receptor (beta chain) was determined in a study of cytomegalovirus exposure and HLA in healthy donors. Notes on the study in general: The study recorded some 160 TCR beta chains that were cytomegalovirus-associated. Cytomegalovirus status was reportedly diagnosed by the classifier with high sensitivity and specificity.

V lost 6 bases to trimming and J lost 6 bases; unmatched junction nucleotides: 13. Germline V gene sequence: CDR1 SGHVS, CDR2 FNYEAQ. This CDR3 has 15 residues. As to this clone: Antigen: not known.

Libraries were prepared by immunoSEQ multiplex PCR; TCRdb keeps only in-frame clonotypes and omits some of them. Of roughly 70,000 clones listed, around four fifths are singletons. This clonotype originated in a man under 40 in good health and CMV-seronegative. The sequencing input was PBMCs. The J gene is TRBJ2-7, the V gene TRBV7-6; 8 bases line up with TRBD2. In DNA form, the CDR3 reads TGTGCCAGCAGTCTCTCCCGGGAGCTAGCGGGCGAGCAGTACTTC. This encodes CASSLSRELAGEQYF.